This TCR beta chain was sequenced during a study of blood T cell repertoires in COVID-19 (TCRdb year 2020). In the study overall: Collaborator samples came from the United States, Italy and Spain and covered acute and convalescent phases of COVID-19. The material from the prospective study consisted of cDNA or gDNA derived from T cells, B-cell-depleted T cells, or PBMCs. Deeply sampled blood TCRbeta repertoires from subjects exposed to, actively infected with, or recovered from COVID-19 were included in the dataset. The repertoires were released in a freely available public database intended as a resource for research on the immune response to SARS-CoV-2. Samples were obtained from the ongoing ImmuneRACE study (first 160 participants) and from 950 to 1,500 subjects provided by 6 global collaborators. The sample metadata nearly always contained a de-identified subject ID, COVID-19 status, age in years and sex. Where available, HLA class I and class II types were taken from metadata supplied by the sample provider and were not determined by assay-based typing.

From the cysteine up to the phenylalanine, the CDR3 has a length of 15 residues. This entry keeps only the CDR3 DNA: 45 bases, framed from base 1. CDR1 and CDR2 are read off the germline V gene as SGHVS and FQNEAQ. V gives up 1 base and J gives up 2 bases, and the segment between their germline ends measures 11 bases. Study-wide conclusions, independent of this receptor: The amount of clinical and demographic metadata varied by source and participant and was provided uncurated.

To note about this clone: Its antigen has not been determined. There are no base qualities to consult, and no much larger clone falls within one base.

TCRbeta CDR3 regions were amplified from genomic DNA using the immunoSEQ Assay, a bias-controlled multiplex PCR. As for the authors' bioinformatics: Nucleated cell counts per sample were estimated from amplification of reference gene primers within the assay. To quantify the absolute abundance of each unique TCRbeta CDR3 rearrangement, sequence reads were collapsed and filtered. For each sample, productive Simpson clonality was calculated as the square root of Simpson's diversity index over productive rearrangements. Not all clones reach the TCRdb copy of this immuneACCESS table, which keeps in-frame sequences only. Checked studies attribute under half of the gap to unresolved V genes and leave the rest unexplained. Clone size and the V and J calls come from that table; the DNA yielded D and trimming. This sample holds some 150,000 clones; about nine tenths were observed only once. Clones ranked in the top ten supply approximately 2.5% of the sample.

Collaborating institutions collected whole blood in K2EDTA tubes following their own protocols. For TCRbeta analysis, collaborators shipped samples as frozen whole blood, isolated PBMCs, or DNA extracted from either of those sample types. Specimen: peripheral blood. This TCR derives from a human donor in a cohort sampled during active COVID-19. The chain is assembled from TRBV7-8 and TRBJ2-5; a tentative D call is TRBD2 (5 bases match). At the DNA level, the sequence is TGTGCCAGCAGCTTAGAGCGGTTTCCACAAGAGACCCAGTACTTC. The translation is CASSLERFPQETQYF.